This TCR beta chain appears in the sequencing data of a study of blood T cell repertoires in COVID-19. Whole-study context: The analysed material was cDNA or gDNA that came from T cells, B-cell-depleted T cells, or PBMCs.

Participants spanned ages about 18 to 100 years and resided in about 25 US areas. Per the original data handling: Estimation of nucleated cell counts relied on the amplification of reference gene primers. Method: immunoSEQ multiplex PCR; TCRdb's copy keeps in-frame clones and lacks some. Clonal size and the V and J genes are those of that table, whereas D and trimming came from the DNA. The sample lists almost 400,000 clones, around nine tenths occurring once. V was clipped by 6 bases and J by 6 bases, with 3 bases between them. The CDR3 is 11 residues long. CDR1 is SEHNR, CDR2 FQNEAQ, per germline (reference sequence).

The rearrangement uses TRBV7-9 and TRBJ1-6; no reliable D call. The clonotype originates from a woman in her twenties or thirties with acute COVID-19. Material: PBMCs or T cells enriched from blood (not recorded which). In DNA, the CDR3 is TGTGCCAGCAGTATTAATTCACCCCTCCACTTT. This codes for CASSINSPLHF.